This T cell receptor (beta chain) was recorded in a study of T cell repertoires in cytomegalovirus infection. Study as a whole: Public TCR beta signatures provided an indication of both CMV infection and a matching HLA type. Whole-study results and caveats: Totalled public TCR beta family frequency picked out people who carried CMV plus the relevant HLA.

Via MiXCR, TCRdb re-called the reads, giving one row per CDR3 protein. The data show about 190,000 distinct CDR3 sequences, about 30% seen once. Trimming pared 5 bases from V and 5 bases from J, leaving 11 bases between. In germline, CDR1 is MNHNS, CDR2 SASEGT. The CDR3 contains 13 residues. Note on this clonotype: Antigen unknown.

The chain combines TRBV6-1 with TRBJ2-3, with D uncertain. Sample: PBMCs. The sequence came from a human donor in good health (CMV status not recorded). Some clones in this sample may be carry-over from other donors' samples. The CDR3 region is CASSLAVLDTQYF. CDR3 in DNA: TGTGCCAGCAGTCTGGCAGTTCTAGATACGCAGTATTTT.